This entry is about one T cell receptor beta chain. Its specificity is not known. Trimming stripped 7 bases from V and 3 bases from J, with 13 bases between. The CDR3 has 13 residues. The germline gives CDR1 MRHNA, CDR2 SNTAGT. A NOSPECS grade of at least 4, a Clinical Activity Score of at least 3 and duration under 3 months were recorded in ophthalmopathy patients. TCR beta CDR3 regions were amplified from RNA. HTBI primers were the set used in a first-round RT-PCR of the TCR CDR3. TCRdb recomputed calls from the multiplex PCR reads with MiXCR, one row per CDR3 protein. The sample lists roughly 500,000 distinct CDR3 sequences; about 16% were seen once. The data were taken from a study of T cells in Graves' hyperthyroidism and ophthalmopathy. Looking at the study overall: Peripheral blood was collected at initial diagnosis, before any treatment.

Findings and caveats of the study: Before onset, by a median of approximately 6.2 months, the model predicted ophthalmopathy. Peripheral blood also featured most of the thyroid clonotypes expanded above 0.001.

This chain uses TRBV6-4 with TRBJ2-7, with a tentative D call TRBD2 (7 bases). Sequencing was carried out using blood. This receptor was obtained from a woman aged 25 to 39 with Graves' ophthalmopathy. The CDR3 spells CASTKGGVYEQYF. CDR3 in DNA: TGTGCCAGCACCAAGGGGGGGGTCTACGAGCAGTACTTC.